Below are 5 T cell receptor beta chains sequenced from a single sample in a study of blood T cell repertoires in COVID-19. Some clones are missing from TCRdb's copy, which holds only in-frame ones; the method was immunoSEQ multiplex PCR. In the table there are fewer than 350,000 clones, 70% to 90% of which are singletons. Source material: peripheral blood. The receptor source for this set is a woman between 25 and 40 years old who had recovered from COVID-19.

The chain uses TRBV6-5 and TRBJ2-7, with 7 bases matching TRBD1. The CDR3 totals 12 residues. V lost 6 bases and J lost 5; bases outside the gene matches: 4. Germline V CDR1 and CDR2: MNHEY, SVGAGI. CDR3 in DNA: TGTGCCAGCAGACTCACAGGGGACGAGCAGTACTTC. It translates to CASRLTGDEQYF.

This clone was recorded once. The CDR3: CASSQSPQQGFGETQYF. CDR3 nucleotides: TGTGCCAGCAGCCAGTCACCCCAACAGGGCTTCGGGGAGACCCAGTACTTC. The chain has TRBV3-1 (or the pseudogene TRBV3-2) and TRBJ2-5, with a possible D match to TRBD1 (6 bases). The CDR3 is 17 amino acids. Per germline, CDR1 LGHDT and CDR2 YNNKEL (reference sequence). Trimming pared 3 bases from V and 5 bases from J, leaving 22 bases between.

This clone showed up just once. J is TRBJ2-3 and V is TRBV29-1, with D possibly matching TRBD1 (6 bases). The germline gives CDR1 SQVTM, CDR2 ANQGSEA. V lost 5 bases, J lost 2 bases, and 11 bases lay in between. CDR3 length equals 13 residues. The CDR3 protein is CSVKTGVTDTQYF. In DNA, the CDR3 is TGCAGCGTTAAGACAGGAGTCACAGATACGCAGTATTTT.

The rearrangement joins TRBV28 to TRBJ2-7; D unclear. CDR3 length: 14 residues. Germline V gene data show CDR1 as MDHEN and CDR2 as SYDVKM. V lost 2 bases to trimming and J lost 1 base, with 9 bases between them. The CDR3 DNA reads TGTGCCAGCAGTTTACGGTTGATTTCCTACGAGCAGTACTTC. It translates to CASSLRLISYEQYF.

Only a few counts were recorded for this clone. The chain carries TRBV3-1 (or the pseudogene TRBV3-2) and TRBJ1-2; D gene uncertain. Trimming left V 4 bases short and J 8 bases short, with 14 bases between. The CDR3 is made up of 13 amino acids. Germline V CDR1 and CDR2: LGHDT, YNNKEL (reference sequence). CDR3 coding DNA: TGTGCCAGCAGCCGAGCTATGAGTTCCGGCTACACCTTC. Residues: CASSRAMSSGYTF.